The entry below describes one T cell receptor (beta chain). This sample is part of a study of shared clonotypes between healthy human individuals. Sequenced by immunoSEQ multiplex PCR; TCRdb stores in-frame clones only, minus some. The profile shows about 2.4 million clones, roughly 93% of them singletons. This receptor was taken from a man between 18 and 29 years old in good health. Some clones in this sample may be carry-over from other donors' samples. Sequenced material: naive CD4+ T cells from PBMCs. The subset here: CD45RA+ positively selected.

The CDR3, as DNA: TGTGCCAGCAGAGAACAGGGGGCGGCGGACACTGAAGCTTTCTTT. Encoded protein: CASREQGAADTEAFF. The chain has TRBV2 and TRBJ1-1; 9 bases fit TRBD1. Germline values: CDR1 SNHLY, CDR2 FYNNEI. Trimming cost V 6 bases and J 3 bases; bases outside gene matches: 8. The CDR3 covers 15 residues. The variable domain in full, completed from reference TRBV2 and TRBJ1-1, reads EPEVTQTPSHQVTQMGQEVILRCVPISNHLYFYWYRQILGQKVEFLVSFYNNEISEKSEIFDDQFSVERPDGSNFTLKIRSTKLEDSAMYFCASREQGAADTEAFFGQGTRLTVV.